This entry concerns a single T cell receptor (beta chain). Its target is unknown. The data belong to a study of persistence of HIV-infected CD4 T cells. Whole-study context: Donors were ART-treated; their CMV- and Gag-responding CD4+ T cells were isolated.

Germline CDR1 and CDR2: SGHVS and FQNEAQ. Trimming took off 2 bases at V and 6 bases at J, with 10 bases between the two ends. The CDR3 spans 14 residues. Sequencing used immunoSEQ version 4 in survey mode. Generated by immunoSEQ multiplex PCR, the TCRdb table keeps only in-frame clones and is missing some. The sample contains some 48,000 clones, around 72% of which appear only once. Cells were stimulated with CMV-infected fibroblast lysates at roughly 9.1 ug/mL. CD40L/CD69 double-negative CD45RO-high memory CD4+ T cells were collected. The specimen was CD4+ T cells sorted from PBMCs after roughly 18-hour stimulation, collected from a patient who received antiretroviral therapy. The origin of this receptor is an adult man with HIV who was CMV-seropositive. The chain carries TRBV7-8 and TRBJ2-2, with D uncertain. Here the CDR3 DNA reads TGTGCCAGCAGCTTAACATTTGCGTCCGGGGAGCTGTTTTTT. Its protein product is CASSLTFASGELFF.